These 20 T cell receptor beta chains originate from one sample sequenced in a study of blood T cell repertoires in COVID-19. Profiled with immunoSEQ multiplex PCR; TCRdb holds only in-frame clones, not every one. The sample records tens of thousands of clones, more than 80% being singletons. Specimen: peripheral blood. All receptors come from a man aged 30 to 45 with acute or convalescent COVID-19.

V usage is TRBV5-1 and J usage is TRBJ1-1; unclear D gene. V lost 6 bases, J lost 0 bases, and 12 bases lay in between. The CDR3 is made up of 14 amino acids. Per the germline V gene, CDR1 is SGHRS and CDR2 is YFSETQ. This chain's CDR3 is CASKTHDMNTEAFF. CDR3 coding DNA: TGCGCCAGCAAAACCCACGACATGAACACTGAAGCTTTCTTT.

J is TRBJ2-6 and V is TRBV28, with TRBD1 matching over 12 bases. V gave up 7 bases and J gave up 2 bases; unmatched junction bases: 9. This CDR3 spans 18 amino acids. In germline, CDR1 is MDHEN, CDR2 SYDVKM. CDR3 loop: CASMGTGGTWTGANVLTF. The CDR3 DNA reads as TGTGCCAGCATGGGGACAGGGGGCACCTGGACTGGGGCCAACGTCCTGACTTTC.

The chain carries TRBV5-6 and TRBJ1-1; no definite D call. CDR1 is SGHDT, CDR2 YYEEEE, per germline. V shed 3 bases and J shed 11 bases, with 20 bases lying between them. This CDR3 contains 14 residues. CDR3 DNA: TGTGCCAGCAGCTCCGGGTTCAAGATCCTCGAGGCTTTCTTT. Its translation is CASSSGFKILEAFF.

Only one count was recorded for this clone. This chain joins TRBV19 and TRBJ1-5, with D possibly being TRBD1 (6 bases). Germline V gene lookup returns CDR1 LNHDA and CDR2 SQIVND (reference sequence). V dropped 7 bases and J dropped 5 bases, with 24 bases sitting between them. This CDR3 is 17 amino acids long. This chain's CDR3 is CASTPNDRIRSYQPQHF. The CDR3 nucleotides read TGTGCCAGTACCCCGAATGACAGGATCCGATCCTATCAGCCCCAGCATTTT.

The rearrangement joins TRBV5-6 to TRBJ1-1, with 8 bases matching TRBD1. CDR1 is SGHDT and CDR2 is YYEEEE in the germline V gene. This CDR3 contains 17 residues. V lost 4 bases and J lost 4; bases outside the gene matches: 15. The CDR3 loop reads CASSTWRQGLRGTEAFF. In nucleotides, the CDR3 is TGTGCCAGCAGCACCTGGAGACAGGGGCTACGTGGCACTGAAGCTTTCTTT.

V is TRBV11-1 and J is TRBJ2-1, with 8 bases lining up with TRBD2. In germline, CDR1 is SGHAT, CDR2 FQDESV (reference sequence). The CDR3 extends over 13 amino acids. V gave up 0 bases and J gave up 16 bases; unmatched junction bases: 8. CDR3 nucleotide sequence: TGTGCCAGCAGCTTAGCCCCGGGACTAGGGGTCTTCTTC. It codes for CASSLAPGLGVFF.

This clone showed up just a few times. The V call is TRBV7-8, the J call TRBJ1-2; 8 nucleotides match TRBD1. V shed 1 base, J shed 4 bases, and the junction held 2 bases outside the gene matches. Germline assignment: CDR1 SGHVS and CDR2 FQNEAQ. This CDR3 comprises 14 residues. CDR3 in amino acids: CASSLDGTGYGYTF. CDR3 coding DNA: TGTGCCAGCAGCTTAGATGGGACAGGCTATGGCTACACCTTC.

This sequence joins TRBV4-2 and TRBJ2-2, with D possibly TRBD2 on 5 matching bases. The CDR3 consists of 15 residues. Germline values: CDR1 LGHNA, CDR2 YNFKEQ. The V and J ends lost 4 bases and 1 base respectively, with 10 bases between them. The CDR3: CASSPSGRNTGELFF. In DNA form, the CDR3 reads TGTGCCAGCAGCCCAAGCGGAAGGAACACCGGGGAGCTGTTTTTT.

The genes are TRBV3-1 (or the pseudogene TRBV3-2) and TRBJ1-5, with 12 bases aligning to TRBD1. Germline V lookup: CDR1 LGHDT, CDR2 YNNKEL (reference sequence). CDR3 length equals 15 residues. J gave up 7 bases and V 5 bases, and 6 bases lay outside the gene matches. The CDR3 spells CASSWGQGAGQPQHF. The CDR3 DNA sequence: TGTGCCAGCAGCTGGGGACAGGGGGCAGGACAGCCCCAGCATTTT.

This clone has just one count. This chain links TRBV7-9 with TRBJ1-4, with a possible D match to TRBD1 (5 bases). The CDR3 spans 15 residues. The germline CDR1 and CDR2 sequences are SEHNR and FQNEAQ (reference sequence). V shed 7 bases and J shed 8 bases, with 20 bases lying between them. The CDR3 region is CASTPTGGRGEKLFF. The CDR3, as DNA: TGTGCCAGCACCCCGACCGGGGGACGAGGCGAAAAACTGTTTTTT.

The chain joins TRBV12-5 to TRBJ1-3; no clear D. Germline CDR1 is LGHNT and CDR2 is FRNRAP. This CDR3 comprises 17 residues. With 0 bases removed from V and 4 bases from J, the gap between germline ends came to 16 bases. The CDR3 is CASGLVPPRPRGNTIYF. CDR3 in DNA: TGTGCTAGTGGTTTGGTACCCCCCCGACCGCGGGGAAACACCATATATTTT.

The gene calls are TRBV2 and TRBJ2-3; TRBD2 agrees at 8 bases. Unmatched junction bases numbered 8, after V lost 7 bases and J lost 5 bases. This CDR3 contains 14 residues. Germline CDR1 and CDR2: SNHLY and FYNNEI. CDR3 amino acids: CASKEFLAGDTQYF. The CDR3 nucleotides read TGTGCCAGCAAAGAGTTCCTAGCGGGAGATACGCAGTATTTT.

The chain employs TRBV6-2 or TRBV6-3 and TRBJ2-5; a possible D gene is TRBD2 (5 bases). The CDR3 is 15 residues long. The V end lost 0 bases, the J end lost 5 bases, and 13 bases lay between the germline ends. The germline gives CDR1 MNHEY, CDR2 SVGEGT. In DNA, the CDR3 is TGTGCCAGCAGTTACTCCCCTGCGGGTTCGGAGACCCAGTACTTC. It translates to CASSYSPAGSETQYF.

This chain connects TRBV10-3 to TRBJ1-4; perhaps TRBD1 as D (6 bases). Trimming pared 0 bases from V and 8 bases from J, leaving 13 bases between. Germline CDR1 and CDR2: ENHRY and SYGVKD. CDR3 size: 15 residues. The CDR3, as DNA: TGTGCCATCAGTGAGTCATGGGGGGGCAAAGAAAAACTGTTTTTT. Protein sequence: CAISESWGGKEKLFF.

CDR3 nucleotide sequence: TGCGCCAGCAGCCAAGAAAGGGAGTTCAATCAGCCCCAGCATTTT. This codes for CASSQEREFNQPQHF. The rearrangement joins TRBV4-3 to TRBJ1-5; D gene unclear. Trimming took off 0 bases at V and 3 bases at J, with 9 bases between the two ends. The CDR3 length is 15 residues. In germline, CDR1 is LGHNA, CDR2 YSLEER.

This clone was observed once. V is TRBV7-2 and J is TRBJ1-2; TRBD1 is a possible D gene (6 bases). This CDR3 is 14 amino acids long. V lost 5 bases and J 4 bases, leaving 14 bases between the germline ends. Germline CDR1 is SGHTA and CDR2 is FQGNSA. CDR3 coding DNA: TGTGCCAGCAGCGCACAGGGAAGTACCTATGGCTACACCTTC. Its protein is CASSAQGSTYGYTF.

The chain couples TRBV5-1 to TRBJ2-2, with D maybe TRBD2 (6 bases). The ends were cut back, 7 bases at V and 3 bases at J, with 19 bases in the middle. The CDR3 covers 16 residues. Germline V gives CDR1 SGHRS, CDR2 YFSETQ. Here the CDR3 reads CASSAGLAQYTGELFF. CDR3 nucleotides: TGCGCCAGCTCAGCAGGTCTAGCGCAGTACACCGGGGAGCTGTTTTTT.

The chain has TRBV14 and TRBJ1-3; D not certain. The ends were cut back, 0 bases at V and 0 bases at J, with 9 bases in the middle. Per germline, CDR1 SGHDN and CDR2 FVKESK. The CDR3 runs 16 residues. The CDR3 protein is CASSQERGYSGNTIYF. In DNA, the CDR3 is TGTGCCAGCAGCCAAGAGCGCGGTTACTCTGGAAACACCATATATTTT. Full variable domain (outside the CDR3, taken from reference TRBV14 and TRBJ1-3): EAGVTQFPSHSVIEKGQTVTLRCDPISGHDNLYWYRRVMGKEIKFLLHFVKESKQDESGMPNNRFLAERTGGTYSTLKVQPAELEDSGVYFCASSQERGYSGNTIYFGEGSWLTVV.

The chain carries TRBV14 and TRBJ2-1; tentative D call: TRBD2 (6 bases). This CDR3 spans 16 amino acids. Germline assignment: CDR1 SGHDN and CDR2 FVKESK. Trimming removed 4 bases at V and 2 bases at J, with 15 bases between. CDR3 coding DNA: TGTGCCAGCAGCCCACTTATTAGCGGCGCCTACAATGAGCAGTTCTTC. Translated: CASSPLISGAYNEQFF.

This rearrangement joins TRBV29-1 to TRBJ2-1; 9 bases match TRBD2. After removal of 5 bases from V and 2 bases from J, the junction contained 13 bases not matched to a gene. The CDR3 loop spans 17 amino acids. Germline CDR1 is SQVTM and CDR2 is ANQGSEA. The CDR3 DNA reads TGCAGCGTTCTTAAGTCGCTAGCGGGACCAACCTACAATGAGCAGTTCTTC. Translation gives CSVLKSLAGPTYNEQFF.